This T cell receptor beta chain was captured by sequencing in a study of regulatory T cells in long-lasting Graves disease. General observations from the study: For persistent Graves' patients, TCR diversity was lower than for newly diagnosed ones.

The V and J ends lost 3 bases and 0 bases, in that order; junction bases with no gene match: 4. Germline-derived CDR1 and CDR2 are SEHNR and FQNEAQ (reference sequence). The CDR3 consists of 15 residues. Time point in this sample: newly diagnosed GD, antithyroid drugs for less than 3 months. The TCR library was made from RNA that had been extracted from PBMCs in TRIzol. An endocrinology department in Xi'an, China, recruited the patients. iRepertoire HTBI primers and Arm-PCR of CDR3 regions built TCR beta libraries. TCRdb analysed the multiplex PCR reads with MiXCR anew, one entry per CDR3 protein. The sample holds about 540,000 distinct CDR3 sequences, approximately 12% seen once. This clonotype was counted many times. The antigen is unknown. The same data also went into a second study, on T cells in Graves' hyperthyroidism and ophthalmopathy. Per that study: For ophthalmopathy, model prediction preceded onset by a median 6.5 months.

The sample was peripheral blood mononuclear cells (PBMCs), taken at new diagnosis, from a patient treated with antithyroid drugs. The receptor comes from a man between 25 and 39 years old with Graves disease. The chain recombines TRBV7-9 with TRBJ2-7, with 8 bases matching TRBD2. CDR3 nucleotides: TGTGCCAGCAGCTTCCTAGCGGGTAGCTCCTACGAGCAGTACTTC. Translated: CASSFLAGSSYEQYF.